A selection of T cell receptor beta chains follows, all from one sample in a study of cytomegalovirus exposure and HLA in healthy donors. Assay used: immunoSEQ multiplex PCR; TCRdb lists only in-frame clones, some missing. The sample holds 150,000 to 200,000 clones, about 80% seen once. Sequencing was performed on PBMCs. Receptors were obtained from a young woman in good health and CMV-seropositive. Each CDR3 is given with its conserved first and last residue.

V	length	J	CDR3
TRBV6-5	12	TRBJ1-2	CASSAGGSGYTF
TRBV2	12	TRBJ1-2	CASIQAEGGYTF
TRBV30	13	TRBJ1-4	CAWRVSSREKLFF
TRBV4-1	17	TRBJ2-7	CASSLLSSGQGSYEQYF
TRBV6-5	13	TRBJ2-2	CASSTTDTGELFF
TRBV7-3	12	TRBJ1-5	CASSSPSQPQHF
TRBV7-3	13	TRBJ2-5	CASSFGSQETQYF
TRBV7-9	17	TRBJ2-5	CASSPTTGGRATGTQYF
TRBV5-5	14	TRBJ2-3	CASSLGGATDTQYF
TRBV2	14	TRBJ2-7	CASSAVFNSYEQYF
TRBV7-2	14	TRBJ1-4	CASRRGGLNEKLFF
TRBV5-4	16	TRBJ2-5	CASSFLTGEGQETQYF
TRBV2	14	TRBJ1-6	CASRADRGVSPLHF
TRBV14	14	TRBJ1-2	CASSVGTGAYGYTF
TRBV2	12	TRBJ1-2	CASTFGQYGYTF
TRBV9	15	TRBJ1-4	CASSPGAGAWEKLFF
TRBV7-2	15	TRBJ1-2	CASSLYRGQVYGYTF
TRBV19	14	TRBJ2-3	CASSIATVADTQYF
TRBV29-1	14	TRBJ2-1	CSVLRAGGDNEQFF
TRBV30	18	TRBJ2-1	CAWLGTSGGQYSYNEQFF
TRBV4-2	16	TRBJ2-1	CASSQDTRGGSHEQFF
TRBV5-1	16	TRBJ2-1	CASSLGLAGFYNEQFF
TRBV9	17	TRBJ2-5	CASSVGQTSGGGETQYF
TRBV12-5	14	TRBJ2-3	CASGERGYTDTQYF
TRBV2	13	.	CASEKGRLNEQYF
TRBV7-2	18	TRBJ2-1	CASSSKLAGGRVRNEQFF
TRBV27	15	TRBJ1-2	CASGLRQESNYGYTF
TRBV30	14	TRBJ1-1	CAWSPLGRNTEAFF
TRBV27	13	TRBJ1-4	CATIGARGEKLFF